This T cell receptor (beta chain) was documented in a study of CD8 T cells in ankylosing spondylitis. MiXCR, applied by TCRdb to the 5' RACE reads, yields one record per CDR3 protein. Here the sample spans about 540,000 distinct CDR3 sequences, about an eighth being singletons. Overall study findings and caveats: Within matched ankylosing spondylitis synovial fluid, disease-linked clones were reportedly significantly enriched. Roughly eight highly homologous variants made up a TCR beta motif that seemed to typify ankylosing spondylitis blood. Those disease-linked clones were CD8+; they were also relatively rare in peripheral blood.

As to this clonotype: Its antigen is not known.

The ends were cut back, 0 bases at V and 0 bases at J, with 15 bases in the middle. The CDR3 extends over 19 amino acids. CDR1 KGHSH and CDR2 LQKENI come from the germline V gene. The sequencing input was blood, either unsorted or a sorted T cell fraction (not recorded which). This TCR was sampled from a male donor with ankylosing spondylitis. The V call is TRBV18, the J call TRBJ2-6, with no clear D. The CDR3 sequence: CASSPPRSPRPSGANVLTF. DNA for the CDR3: TGTGCCAGCTCACCACCGAGGTCTCCACGGCCCTCTGGGGCCAACGTCCTGACTTTC.